The entry below describes one T cell receptor beta chain. Its antigen is not identified. The data were taken from a study of T cell responses to AZD1222 COVID-19 vaccine. Findings of the study overall: Of the AZD1222 recipients, only 5 or 6 were seropositive at baseline.

V was cut by 6 bases and J by 1 base, with 6 bases left in between. Germline V gene lookup returns CDR1 SNHLY and CDR2 FYNNEI. The CDR3 totals 12 residues. Combined were second doses at about 4 or about 12 weeks. Here immunoSEQ multiplex PCR was the method, and the copy in TCRdb shows in-frame clones only, minus some. The sample lists more than 150,000 clones, approximately 87% occurring once. The clonotype comes from an adult who received the AZD1222 COVID-19 vaccine. The starting material was peripheral blood, obtained 28 days after the second AZD1222 dose. The V and J genes are TRBV2 and TRBJ1-1, with no clear D. As DNA, the CDR3 is TGTGCCAGCAGAAGGGAGAACACTGAAGCTTTCTTT. Encoded protein: CASRRENTEAFF.